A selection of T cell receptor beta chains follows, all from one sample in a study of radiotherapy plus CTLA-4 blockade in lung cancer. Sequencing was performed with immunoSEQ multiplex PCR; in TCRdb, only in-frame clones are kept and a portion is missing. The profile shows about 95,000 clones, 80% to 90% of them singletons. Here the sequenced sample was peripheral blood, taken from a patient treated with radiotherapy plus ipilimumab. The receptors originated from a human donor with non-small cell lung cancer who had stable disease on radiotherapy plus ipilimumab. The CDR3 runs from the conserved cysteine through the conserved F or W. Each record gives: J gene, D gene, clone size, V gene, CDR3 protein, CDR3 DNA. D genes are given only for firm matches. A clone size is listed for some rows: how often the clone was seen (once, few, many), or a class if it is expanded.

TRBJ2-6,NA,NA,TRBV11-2,CASSVESKQQSRANVLTF,TGTGCCAGCAGCGTAGAGTCCAAGCAACAAAGTCGGGCCAACGTCCTGACTTTC
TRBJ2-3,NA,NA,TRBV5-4,CASSRHTGSEDTQYF,TGTGCCAGCAGTCGGCATACCGGGTCCGAGGATACGCAGTATTTT
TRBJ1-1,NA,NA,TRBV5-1,CASSLVGTEAFF,TGCGCCAGCAGCTTGGTCGGCACTGAAGCTTTCTTT
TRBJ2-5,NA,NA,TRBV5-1,CASRREPLQETQYF,TGCGCCAGCAGACGGGAGCCTCTCCAAGAGACCCAGTACTTC
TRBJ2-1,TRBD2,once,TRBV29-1,CSVDSGVNNEQFF,TGCAGCGTTGACAGCGGGGTGAACAATGAGCAGTTCTTC
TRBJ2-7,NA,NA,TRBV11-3,CASSLGEAYEQYF,TGTGCCAGCAGCTTAGGGGAGGCCTACGAGCAGTACTTC
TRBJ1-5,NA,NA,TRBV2,CASSRSDNSNQPQHF,TGTGCCAGCAGTCGCTCGGACAATAGCAATCAGCCCCAGCATTTT
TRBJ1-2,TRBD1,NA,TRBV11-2,CASSLGTGNYGYTF,TGTGCCAGCAGCTTAGGGACAGGCAACTATGGCTACACCTTC
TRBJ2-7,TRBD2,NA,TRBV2,CASSGKGLAGDEQYF,TGTGCCAGCAGTGGGAAAGGACTAGCGGGAGACGAGCAGTACTTC
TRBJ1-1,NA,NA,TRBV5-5,CASSLFETEAFF,TGTGCCAGCAGCCTGTTTGAAACTGAAGCTTTCTTT
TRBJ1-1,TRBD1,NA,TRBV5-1,CASSPQGSIETEAFF,TGCGCCAGCAGCCCACAGGGGTCTATAGAGACTGAAGCTTTCTTT
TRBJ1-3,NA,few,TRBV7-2,CASSLGRGGNTIYF,TGTGCCAGCAGCTTGGGACGGGGTGGAAACACCATATATTTT
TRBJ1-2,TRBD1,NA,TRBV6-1,CASSESWTGVNYGYTF,TGTGCCAGCAGTGAATCTTGGACAGGGGTAAACTATGGCTACACCTTC
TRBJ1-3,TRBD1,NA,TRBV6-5,CASRATGASGNTIYF,TGTGCCAGCAGGGCGACAGGGGCCTCTGGAAACACCATATATTTT
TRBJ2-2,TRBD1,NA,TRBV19,CASNVQGAPGELFF,TGTGCCAGTAACGTTCAGGGGGCGCCCGGGGAGCTGTTTTTT
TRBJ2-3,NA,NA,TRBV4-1,CASSQAIADTQYF,TGCGCCAGCAGCCAAGCGATAGCGGATACGCAGTATTTT
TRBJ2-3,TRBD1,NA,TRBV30,CAYYGTGDATDTQYF,TGTGCCTATTACGGGACAGGGGATGCGACAGATACGCAGTATTTT
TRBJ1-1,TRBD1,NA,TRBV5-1,CASTSPGGTEAFF,TGCGCCAGCACCTCACCAGGGGGGACTGAAGCTTTCTTT
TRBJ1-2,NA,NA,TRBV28,CASSSPRGYTF,TGTGCCAGCAGCTCCCCTAGAGGCTACACCTTC
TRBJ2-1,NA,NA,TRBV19,CASSVGLLLNEQFF,TGTGCCAGTTCGGTGGGACTGCTACTTAATGAGCAGTTCTTC
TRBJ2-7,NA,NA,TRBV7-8,CASGYEQYF,TGTGCCAGCGGCTACGAGCAGTACTTC
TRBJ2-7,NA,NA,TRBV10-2,CASRKPGSYEQYF,TGCGCCAGCAGAAAACCGGGCAGCTACGAGCAGTACTTC
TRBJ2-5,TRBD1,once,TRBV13,CASSSPTRTGGGETQYF,TGTGCCAGCAGCTCACCTACCCGGACAGGGGGGGGTGAGACCCAGTACTTC
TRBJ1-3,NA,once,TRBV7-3,CASSPYPGGGNTIYF,TGTGCCAGCAGCCCCTATCCGGGGGGTGGAAACACCATATATTTT
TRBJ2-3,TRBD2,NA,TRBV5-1,CASSLAGLADTQYF,TGCGCCAGCAGCTTGGCGGGACTAGCGGATACGCAGTATTTT
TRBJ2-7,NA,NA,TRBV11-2,CASSLEQGSLEQYF,TGTGCCAGCAGCTTAGAACAGGGTTCCCTCGAGCAGTACTTC
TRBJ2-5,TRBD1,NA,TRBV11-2,CASSSNRGAAQYF,TGTGCCAGCAGCTCCAACAGGGGAGCAGCCCAGTACTTC
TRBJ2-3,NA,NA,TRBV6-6,CASRVGGADTQYF,TGTGCCAGCAGAGTCGGGGGAGCGGATACGCAGTATTTT
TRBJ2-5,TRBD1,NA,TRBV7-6,CASSKTGAEETQYF,TGTGCCAGCAGCAAGACAGGGGCAGAAGAGACCCAGTACTTC
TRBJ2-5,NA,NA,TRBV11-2,CASRTRQETQYF,TGTGCCAGCAGGACCCGGCAAGAGACCCAGTACTTC
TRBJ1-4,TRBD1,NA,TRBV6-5,CASRRTGGDEKLFF,TGTGCCAGCAGGAGGACAGGGGGTGATGAAAAACTGTTTTTT
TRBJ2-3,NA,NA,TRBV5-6,CASSLGSQRLDTQYF,TGTGCCAGCAGCTTGGGAAGCCAGAGATTAGATACGCAGTATTTT
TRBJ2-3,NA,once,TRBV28,CASSSGGHWTDTQYF,TGTGCCAGCAGTTCAGGGGGGCATTGGACAGATACGCAGTATTTT
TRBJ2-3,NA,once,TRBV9,CASSRLLASDTQYF,TGTGCCAGCAGCCGACTACTAGCATCAGATACGCAGTATTTT